This TCR beta chain was found in a study of blood T cell repertoires in COVID-19. Produced via immunoSEQ multiplex PCR; TCRdb's table is partial and in-frame only. Of about 160,000 clones listed, about 90% are singletons. The CDR3 extends over 14 amino acids. Germline V gene data show CDR1 as MNHEY and CDR2 as SMNVEV (reference sequence). The ends lost 2 bases at V and 3 bases at J; junction bases unmatched: 1. The receptor comes from a man aged 60 to 75 with acute or convalescent COVID-19. The sample was peripheral blood. This chain connects TRBV27 to TRBJ2-7; 10 bases are shared with TRBD1. CDR3 protein: CASSLRDRGYEQYF. CDR3 nucleotide sequence: TGTGCCAGCAGTTTAAGGGACAGGGGCTACGAGCAGTACTTC.